The 24 T cell receptor beta chains in this list originate from one sample, sequenced in a study of breast tumors, draining lymph nodes, adjacent tissues. TCRdb redid the calling of the multiplex PCR reads with MiXCR, one entry per CDR3 protein. The profile covers about 230,000 distinct CDR3 sequences, with 32% appearing a single time and over 1.1% taken by the ten largest. Samples came from axillary lymph nodes draining the breast cancer. The sequenced material came from axillary lymph node tissue. Receptors were obtained from a female donor with breast cancer. Some clones in this sample may be carry-over from other donors' samples.

This clonotype was found many times. This chain joins TRBV5-1 and TRBJ2-3; D assignment may be TRBD1 or TRBD2 (5 bases each). V lost 4 bases and J lost 2, with 11 bases in between. This CDR3 contains 14 residues. CDR1 SGHRS and CDR2 YFSETQ come from the germline V gene. The CDR3 here is CASSLGRYTDTQYF. The CDR3 DNA reads TGCGCCAGCAGCCTGGGACGTTACACAGATACGCAGTATTTT.

The chain joins TRBV6-5 to TRBJ2-3; possibly TRBD2 for D (5 bases). The CDR3 length is 14 residues. Between the trimmed V and J ends, which lost 5 bases and 1 base, there was a span of 10 bases. The germline V gene encodes CDR1 MNHEY and CDR2 SVGAGI. The CDR3 spells CASSDVGGTDTQYF. In DNA form, the CDR3 reads TGTGCCAGCAGTGACGTCGGGGGCACAGATACGCAGTATTTT.

This clonotype was seen at least ten times. This sequence joins TRBV12-3 or TRBV12-4 and TRBJ2-3, with D perhaps being TRBD1 or TRBD2 (5 bases each). The V gene lost 6 bases and the J gene lost 0 bases, with 13 bases spanning the gap. The CDR3 consists of 15 residues. The CDR3 DNA follows: TGTGCCAGCAGCCCCGTAGGGGAGAGCACAGATACGCAGTATTTT. This encodes CASSPVGESTDTQYF.

This clonotype was detected many times. This chain joins TRBV10-3 and TRBJ2-3; 7 positions match TRBD1. Germline V gene data show CDR1 as ENHRY and CDR2 as SYGVKD. This CDR3 is built from 12 residues. V trimming: 6 bases; J trimming: 3 bases; junction bases outside the gene matches: 0. CDR3 loop: CAIRTGTDTQYF. In nucleotides, the CDR3 is TGTGCCATCAGGACAGGGACAGATACGCAGTATTTT.

This clonotype appeared many times. The chain couples TRBV12-3 or TRBV12-4 to TRBJ1-6; the D gene is possibly TRBD1 (5 bases). The V end was cut by 6 bases, the J end by 9 bases, with 21 bases between. This CDR3 region has 16 residues. CDR3 region: CASSIKGTNDGSPLHF. The CDR3, as DNA: TGTGCCAGCAGCATAAAAGGGACCAACGACGGTTCACCCCTCCACTTT.

A remark on this clonotype: One end of the junction is discordant with germline, which a read error may explain. The chain employs TRBV20-1 and TRBJ2-1; D is undetermined. The CDR3 extends over 14 amino acids. Germline CDR1 DFQATT, CDR2 SNEGSKA (reference sequence). This CDR3 is CSGLGSSSYTEQFF. The CDR3 DNA follows: TGCAGTGGGTTAGGGTCCAGCTCCTACACTGAGCAGTTCTTC.

This clonotype has ten or more counts. The V call is TRBV6-6, the J call TRBJ2-7; D is undetermined. V lost 0 bases and J lost 4, with 13 bases in between. This CDR3 comprises 15 residues. CDR1 and CDR2 (germline): MNHNY, SVGAGI (reference sequence). The DNA of the CDR3 is TGTGCCAGCAGTTACTCGTCCAAGTCCGATTACGAGCAGTACTTC. This encodes CASSYSSKSDYEQYF.

The table lists this clonotype with a few counts. This chain links TRBV7-9 with TRBJ1-1, with D unresolved. The CDR3 is 13 residues long. V was trimmed by 5 bases and J by 4 bases, leaving 11 bases between them. The germline CDR1 and CDR2 sequences are SEHNR and FQNEAQ (reference sequence). This CDR3 reads CASSSTLGTEAFF. The CDR3 nucleotides read TGTGCCAGCAGCAGTACATTGGGCACTGAAGCTTTCTTT.

The chain carries TRBV6-5 and TRBJ1-1; D call uncertain. Between the trimmed V and J ends, which lost 2 bases and 0 bases, there was a span of 16 bases. Germline V lookup: CDR1 MNHEY, CDR2 SVGAGI. The CDR3 contains 17 residues. The CDR3 loop reads CASSYKGASYMNTEAFF. In DNA form, the CDR3 reads TGTGCCAGCAGTTACAAGGGAGCTTCCTACATGAACACTGAAGCTTTCTTT.

This clonotype was seen repeatedly, ten times or more. J is TRBJ2-5 and V is TRBV11-2; perhaps TRBD1 as D (7 bases). Germline assignment: CDR1 SGHAT and CDR2 FQNNGV. The CDR3 covers 16 residues. Trimming left V 1 base short and J 4 bases short, with 16 bases between. CDR3 sequence (DNA): TGTGCCAGCAGCTTAGTTCCCCGGCAGGGGGGAGAGACCCAGTACTTC. It translates to CASSLVPRQGGETQYF.

Ten or more counts support this clonotype. J is TRBJ1-4 and V is TRBV19; D is undetermined. The CDR3 is made up of 15 amino acids. The germline V gene has CDR1 LNHDA and CDR2 SQIVND (reference sequence). V was cut by 7 bases and J by 3 bases, with 15 bases left in between. The CDR3 DNA sequence: TGTGCCAGTAAGAATGTGGGAAGGGCTAATGAAAAACTGTTTTTT. As protein: CASKNVGRANEKLFF.

This clonotype has at least ten counts. CDR3 nucleotide sequence: TGCGCCCATGGAAAGGGCCCGGTTTACGAGCAGTACTTC. Its translation is CAHGKGPVYEQYF. The rearrangement links TRBV5-1 to TRBJ2-7; D remains unclear. CDR1 is SGHRS and CDR2 is YFSETQ in the germline V gene. Trimming shortened V by 10 bases and J by 4 bases, and 18 bases separated the two germline ends. CDR3 length equals 13 residues.

Regarding this clonotype: A read error is possible here, since a much larger clone lies one base away. The rearrangement links TRBV6-1 to TRBJ1-5, with D tentatively TRBD1 (5 bases). The germline V gene has CDR1 MNHNS and CDR2 SASEGT. CDR3 length: 13 residues. In nucleotides, the CDR3 is TGTGTCAGCCAATCAGGGTCCAATCAGCCCCAGCATTTT. It yields the protein CVSQSGSNQPQHF.

This clonotype appeared many times. The rearrangement uses TRBV19 and TRBJ2-7; tentatively, D is TRBD1 (5 bases). V gave up 7 bases and J gave up 2 bases, with 12 bases separating them. CDR3 length: 13 residues. From germline, CDR1 is LNHDA and CDR2 SQIVND (reference sequence). The DNA of the CDR3 is TGTGCCAGTATCAGGGTAAACCCCTACGAGCAGTACTTC. Amino acids: CASIRVNPYEQYF.

This clonotype occurred many times. CDR3: CSAALRDGHGSPLHF. CDR3 DNA sequence: TGCAGTGCAGCCCTCCGGGACGGACATGGTTCACCCCTCCACTTT. This rearrangement joins TRBV20-1 to TRBJ1-6; tentative D call: TRBD1 (5 bases). The germline V and J ends were trimmed by 6 bases and 9 bases, with 21 bases remaining between them. The CDR3 length is 15 residues. In germline, CDR1 is DFQATT, CDR2 SNEGSKA (reference sequence).

This clonotype has a count of ten or more. The chain recombines TRBV5-8 with TRBJ2-7; 9 bases fit TRBD1. Germline V CDR1 and CDR2: SGHTS, YDEGEE. The CDR3 is 15 residues long. Trimming removed 2 bases from V and 7 bases from J; junction bases left unmatched: 10. The CDR3 spells CASSFQTGGGREQYF. CDR3 bases: TGTGCCAGCAGCTTTCAGACAGGGGGTGGGAGGGAGCAGTACTTC.

The V gene is TRBV29-1, the J gene TRBJ1-3; possibly TRBD1 for D (5 bases). V dropped 6 bases and J dropped 7 bases, with 13 bases sitting between them. The germline V gene has CDR1 SQVTM and CDR2 ANQGSEA. The CDR3 runs to 12 residues. The CDR3 DNA sequence: TGCAGCGTGTCCGGGACGGCGAACACCATATATTTT. Its protein is CSVSGTANTIYF. The variable domain in full, completed from reference TRBV29-1 and TRBJ1-3, reads SAVISQKPSRDICQRGTSLTIQCQVDSQVTMMFWYRQQPGQSLTLIATANQGSEATYESGFVIDKFPISRPNLTFSTLTVSNMSPEDSSIYLCSVSGTANTIYFGEGSWLTVV.

This clonotype was seen ten or more times. J is TRBJ2-1 and V is TRBV7-8; 7 bases match TRBD1. There are 16 residues in the CDR3. Germline V gives CDR1 SGHVS, CDR2 FQNEAQ. Unmatched junction bases numbered 9, after V lost 5 bases and J lost 2 bases. This CDR3 is CASSGKDRATYNEQFF. CDR3 coding DNA: TGTGCCAGCAGCGGGAAAGACAGGGCCACCTACAATGAGCAGTTCTTC.

As concerns this clonotype: A much larger clone lies a single base off, so this may be a read error. The V and J genes are TRBV6-1 and TRBJ2-1, with D uncertain. V was pared by 11 bases and J by 8 bases, with 16 bases between. The CDR3 runs 12 residues. Germline values: CDR1 MNHNS, CDR2 SASEGT. DNA of the CDR3: TGTGCCTGCACCCCCGGTTTCGATGAGCAGTTCTTC. Protein product: CACTPGFDEQFF.

This clonotype was seen more than once but under ten times. This may stem from a read error, because a much larger clone lies one nucleotide away. The rearrangement links TRBV11-3 to TRBJ2-7, with D possibly TRBD2 on 5 matching bases. Deletions cut 2 bases from V and 5 bases from J, with 19 bases between. Germline V gene sequence: CDR1 SGHNT, CDR2 YENEEA. The CDR3 covers 16 residues. The CDR3 DNA sequence: TGTGCCAGCAGCTTATCTCTGCGGGCGACTGGGGACGAGCAGTACTTC. As protein: CASSLSLRATGDEQYF.

V gene TRBV7-9 combines with J gene TRBJ2-7, with 9 positions matching TRBD2. There are 14 residues in the CDR3. Germline CDR1 SEHNR, CDR2 FQNEAQ (reference sequence). Trimming at V came to 1 base and at J to 6 bases, leaving 4 bases not matched to a gene. CDR3 in DNA: TGTGCCAGCAGCTTAGAGCGGGGGGCTTTCGAGCAGTACGTC. This codes for CASSLERGAFEQYV.

The chain is built from TRBV20-1 and TRBJ1-4; D not certain. The CDR3 runs to 15 residues. Trimming took off 5 bases at V and 5 bases at J, with 18 bases between the two ends. Germline V CDR1 and CDR2: DFQATT, SNEGSKA (reference sequence). The CDR3 coding sequence is TGCAGTGCTTCTAGCGGGATCCTATACAATGAAAAACTGTTTTTT. Protein: CSASSGILYNEKLFF.

This clonotype was detected many times. The chain carries TRBV20-1 and TRBJ1-3, with D tentatively TRBD1 (5 bases). The CDR3 consists of 14 residues. CDR1 is DFQATT, CDR2 SNEGSKA, per germline (reference sequence). Trimming cost V 5 bases and J 4 bases, with 15 bases left between them. The CDR3 DNA follows: TGCAGTGCTGAACTCGGGACTCAAGGAAACACCATATATTTT. Its translation is CSAELGTQGNTIYF.

This chain's CDR3 is CASRTRVRGLTDTQYF. The DNA for the CDR3 is TGTGCCAGCAGAACACGGGTCAGGGGACTCACAGATACGCAGTATTTT. The chain couples TRBV7-9 to TRBJ2-3; D possibly uses TRBD1 or TRBD2 (6 bases each). CDR3 length: 16 residues. The germline V gene has CDR1 SEHNR and CDR2 FQNEAQ (reference sequence). Trimming pared 6 bases from V and 2 bases from J, leaving 18 bases between.